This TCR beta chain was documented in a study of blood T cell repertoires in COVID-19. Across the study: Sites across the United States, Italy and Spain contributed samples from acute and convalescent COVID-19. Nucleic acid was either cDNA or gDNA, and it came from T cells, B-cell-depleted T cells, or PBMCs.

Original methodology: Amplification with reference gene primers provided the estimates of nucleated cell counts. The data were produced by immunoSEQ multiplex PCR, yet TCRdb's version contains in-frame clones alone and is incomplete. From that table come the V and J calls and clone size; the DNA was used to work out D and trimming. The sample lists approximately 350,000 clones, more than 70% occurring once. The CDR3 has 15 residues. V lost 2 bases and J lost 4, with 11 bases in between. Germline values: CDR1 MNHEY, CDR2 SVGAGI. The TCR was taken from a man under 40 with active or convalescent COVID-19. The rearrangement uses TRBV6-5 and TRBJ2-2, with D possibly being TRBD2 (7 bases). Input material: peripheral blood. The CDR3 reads CASSYGGAGTGELFF. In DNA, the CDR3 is TGTGCCAGCAGTTACGGGGGGGCCGGCACCGGGGAGCTGTTTTTT.